Listed below are T cell receptor beta chains from one sample, sequenced in a study of CD8+CD57+ T cells in acquired aplastic anemia. One entry per CDR3 protein, called by TCRdb with MiXCR from the reads. The sample has about 190,000 distinct CDR3 sequences, approximately 50% seen once; the top ten hold approximately 16%. Sequenced material: sorted CD4+, CD8+, or CD8+CD57+ T cells (not recorded which) from PBMCs. These receptors were obtained from a human donor in good health, serving as a control. The conserved cysteine and the conserved F or W are not part of the CDR3 here. The D gene is left open where the match is weak.

v_gene: TRBV19; d_gene: .; j_gene: TRBJ1-5; len: 14; CDR3aa: ASSTRQVYSNQPQH
v_gene: TRBV19; d_gene: .; j_gene: TRBJ1-5; len: 10; CDR3aa: ASSRPNQPQH
v_gene: TRBV19; d_gene: .; j_gene: TRBJ1-5; len: 12; CDR3aa: ASTTRDGNQPQH
v_gene: TRBV15; d_gene: .; j_gene: TRBJ1-2; len: 12; CDR3aa: ATSGGGVGYGYT
v_gene: TRBV5-5; d_gene: .; j_gene: TRBJ2-5; len: 11; CDR3aa: ASSLGRQETQY
v_gene: TRBV7-7; d_gene: .; j_gene: TRBJ2-7; len: 11; CDR3aa: ASSLAETYEQY
v_gene: TRBV9; d_gene: TRBD1; j_gene: TRBJ2-1; len: 15; CDR3aa: ASSADVRGYSYNEQF
v_gene: TRBV14; d_gene: .; j_gene: TRBJ2-7; len: 14; CDR3aa: ASSQVLGRGAYEQY
v_gene: TRBV7-2; d_gene: TRBD2; j_gene: TRBJ2-5; len: 13; CDR3aa: ASSLVAGGSETQY
v_gene: TRBV7-6; d_gene: TRBD1; j_gene: TRBJ2-7; len: 13; CDR3aa: ASSSSSTGLYEQY
v_gene: TRBV2; d_gene: .; j_gene: TRBJ1-1; len: 12; CDR3aa: ASSEAYGQTEAF
v_gene: TRBV2; d_gene: .; j_gene: TRBJ2-5; len: 14; CDR3aa: ASSDPGGGLQETQY
v_gene: TRBV6-2/TRBV6-3; d_gene: .; j_gene: TRBJ1-3; len: 14; CDR3aa: ASSYHYGVSGNTIY
v_gene: TRBV14; d_gene: TRBD1; j_gene: TRBJ1-4; len: 15; CDR3aa: ASSQDISRGRDEKLF
v_gene: TRBV3-1; d_gene: TRBD1; j_gene: TRBJ2-3; len: 13; CDR3aa: ASSPGTGGTDTQY
v_gene: TRBV15; d_gene: TRBD1; j_gene: TRBJ2-6; len: 16; CDR3aa: ATSTKDRGGSGANVLT